Below, 24 T cell receptor beta chains from the same sample are listed, as sequenced in a study of response to subunit inactivated influenza vaccine (dated by TCRdb to between 2017 and 2018). The library was produced with RT-PCR. Sequencer: Illumina HiSeq 2500. TCRdb reworked the public reads: Q25 trimming with fastp, MiXCR clone assembly, productive beta chains retained. All rows with the same CDR3 protein become a single entry with the most common DNA and genes. This sample is represented by about 650,000 distinct CDR3 sequences; around 14% of them were singletons. Roughly 12% of the sample goes to the ten largest clones. The sample here was PBMCs from blood, taken about 12 days after vaccination. Source of these receptors: a man aged 50 to 60 who received an inactivated influenza vaccine. Donor details come from another sample of the same person, matched by shared clones.

This clonotype was counted a few times. The chain joins TRBV5-5 to TRBJ1-6; D is possibly TRBD1 (5 bases). The CDR3 spans 16 residues. Germline CDR1 and CDR2: SGHKS and YYEKEE (reference sequence). The ends were cut back, 5 bases at V and 0 bases at J, with 12 bases in the middle. The CDR3 reads CASRRDLHSYNSPLHF. CDR3 nucleotide sequence: TGTGCCAGCAGACGGGACTTACACTCCTATAATTCACCCCTCCACTTT.

This clonotype turned up a few times. V is TRBV7-6 and J is TRBJ2-7, with TRBD2 matching 13 bases. Germline CDR1 SGHVS, CDR2 FNYEAQ. The CDR3 spans 19 residues. Losses at the gene ends were 4 bases for V and 3 bases for J; bases not matched to a gene: 15. Here the CDR3 reads CASSSTRDTRTSGSYEQYF. CDR3 coding DNA: TGTGCCAGCAGCTCAACTAGGGACACCCGGACTAGCGGGAGCTACGAGCAGTACTTC.

To note about this clonotype: One end of the junction varies from germline; a read error may be responsible. The chain has TRBV29-1 and TRBJ2-1; D is uncertain. Per germline, CDR1 SQVTM and CDR2 ANQGSEA. The CDR3 is 13 amino acids. CDR3 amino acids: CSVEKVSYTEQFF. The CDR3 coding sequence is TGCAGCGTTGAAAAGGTTAGCTACACTGAGCAGTTCTTC.

This clonotype was seen more than once but under ten times. The chain links TRBV9 to TRBJ1-3; the match to TRBD1 covers 7 bases. Trimming took 4 bases from V and 4 from J; bases not matched to a gene: 11. Looked up from germline, CDR1 is SGDLS and CDR2 is YYNGEE. The CDR3 is 16 residues long. CDR3 sequence reads: CASSPFDRDAGNTIYF. The CDR3 DNA is TGTGCCAGCAGCCCTTTCGACAGGGACGCCGGAAACACCATATATTTT. The full variable domain, its missing parts supplied by reference TRBV9 and TRBJ1-3, is DSGVTQTPKHLITATGQRVTLRCSPRSGDLSVYWYQQSLDQGLQFLIQYYNGEERAKGNILERFSAQQFPDLHSELNLSSLELGDSALYFCASSPFDRDAGNTIYFGEGSWLTVV.

The J gene is TRBJ2-4, the V gene TRBV10-2; unclear D gene. This CDR3 is built from 18 residues. V dropped 3 bases and J dropped 2 bases, with 20 bases sitting between them. CDR1 is WSHSY, CDR2 SAAADI, per germline. This CDR3 reads CASSEWGGLTRTKNIQYF. The CDR3 region has the DNA TGCGCCAGCAGTGAATGGGGTGGGCTAACTCGAACCAAAAACATTCAGTACTTC.

The chain recombines TRBV6-1 with TRBJ1-2; 9 bases are a match to TRBD1. V was clipped by 7 bases and J by 5 bases; unmatched bases: 5. Germline lookup yields CDR1 MNHNS and CDR2 SASEGT. The CDR3 is made up of 13 amino acids. The CDR3 spells CASTTDRGYGYTF. The CDR3 DNA reads TGTGCCAGCACCACCGACAGGGGGTATGGCTACACCTTC.

This clonotype was seen only a few times. The chain recombines TRBV20-1 with TRBJ1-2; D gene uncertain. Trimming took off 6 bases at V and 2 bases at J, with 10 bases between the two ends. The CDR3 loop spans 12 amino acids. Looked up from germline, CDR1 is DFQATT and CDR2 is SNEGSKA (reference sequence). CDR3 coding DNA: TGCAGTGCCGTGGAGTTGAACTATGGCTACACCTTC. Its translation: CSAVELNYGYTF.

In this sample, this clonotype turned up a few times. CDR3 bases: TGTGCCACCAGAGGGATCGGAGGTACGCAGTATTTT. It translates to CATRGIGGTQYF. The rearrangement links TRBV24-1 to TRBJ2-3; perhaps TRBD2 as D (5 bases). The CDR3 has 12 amino acids. V was clipped by 7 bases and J by 8 bases, with 12 bases between them. Germline V gene lookup returns CDR1 KGHDR and CDR2 SFDVKD.

This chain links TRBV4-3 with TRBJ2-2, with D possibly being TRBD2 (6 bases). Germline CDR1 LGHNA, CDR2 YSLEER. The V gene lost 0 bases and the J gene lost 4 bases, with 15 bases spanning the gap. This CDR3 region has 17 residues. CDR3 DNA: TGCGCCAGCAGCCAAGAGTGGTTCGGGAGTGGCACCGGGGAGCTGTTTTTT. Translating it yields CASSQEWFGSGTGELFF.

The table lists this clonotype with a few counts. The V call is TRBV4-3, the J call TRBJ2-3, with D perhaps being TRBD1 or TRBD2 (5 bases each). V was pared by 5 bases and J by 0 bases, with 15 bases between. The CDR3 spans 16 residues. CDR1 is LGHNA, CDR2 YSLEER, per germline. DNA of the CDR3: TGCGCCAGCAGCTACGGGACGGGAACTAGCACAGATACGCAGTATTTT. Amino acid sequence: CASSYGTGTSTDTQYF.

This clonotype came up a few times. The chain carries TRBV18 and TRBJ2-2; 8 bases are a match to TRBD1. The V segment lost 2 bases and the J segment 4 bases; nucleotides outside the gene matches: 9. The CDR3 contains 17 residues. CDR1 is KGHSH, CDR2 LQKENI, per germline. In DNA form, the CDR3 reads TGTGCCAGCTCACCAAGATCGTCACAGGGGGGCACCGGGGAGCTGTTTTTT. Its translation is CASSPRSSQGGTGELFF. Full variable domain (remainder filled in from reference TRBV18 and TRBJ2-2): NAGVMQNPRHLVRRRGQEARLRCSPMKGHSHVYWYRQLPEEGLKFMVYLQKENIIDESGMPKERFSAEFPKEGPSILRIQQVVRGDSAAYFCASSPRSSQGGTGELFFGEGSRLTVL.

Here the CDR3 reads CASSLGSVSGVEQFF. The DNA of the CDR3 is TGCGCCAGCAGCTTGGGGTCCGTTAGCGGGGTTGAGCAGTTCTTC. This chain connects TRBV5-1 to TRBJ2-1; 8 bases match TRBD2. This CDR3 region has 15 residues. From germline, CDR1 is SGHRS and CDR2 YFSETQ. Trimming took 0 bases from V and 9 from J; bases not matched to a gene: 8.

The chain carries TRBV4-2 and TRBJ2-2; D call uncertain. This CDR3 has 14 residues. V shed 0 bases and J shed 6 bases, with 8 bases lying between them. CDR1 LGHNA and CDR2 YNFKEQ come from the germline V gene. Here the CDR3 DNA reads TGTGCCAGCAGCCAAGATCGGTGGGCCGGGGAGCTGTTTTTT. Translated: CASSQDRWAGELFF.

The rearrangement uses TRBV5-1 and TRBJ2-5; D may be TRBD2 (6 bases). Germline V CDR1 and CDR2: SGHRS, YFSETQ. This CDR3 is built from 13 residues. Deletions cut 4 bases from V and 5 bases from J, with 12 bases between. CDR3: CASSHRTTETQYF. Written as DNA, the CDR3 is TGCGCCAGCAGCCATCGGACTACCGAGACCCAGTACTTC.

This sequence joins TRBV30 and TRBJ2-1; unclear D gene. V shed 1 base and J shed 0 bases, with 10 bases lying between them. CDR1 and CDR2 (germline): GTSNPN, SVGIG (reference sequence). The CDR3 sequence is 15 residues long. The CDR3 is CAWSELISSYNEQFF. The CDR3 nucleotides read TGTGCCTGGAGTGAGTTGATAAGCTCCTACAATGAGCAGTTCTTC. Drawing the rest from reference TRBV30 and TRBJ2-1, the complete variable domain is SQTIHQWPATLVQPVGSPLSLECTVEGTSNPNLYWYRQAAGRGLQLLFYSVGIGQISSEVPQNLSASRPQDRQFILSSKKLLLSDSGFYLCAWSELISSYNEQFFGPGTRLTVL.

V gene TRBV28 combines with J gene TRBJ2-1; D is unclear. Trimming left V 3 bases short and J 0 bases short, with 12 bases between. This CDR3 has 16 amino acids. Germline V gene data show CDR1 as MDHEN and CDR2 as SYDVKM. The CDR3 here is CASSLYQLSSYNEQFF. The CDR3, as DNA: TGTGCCAGCAGTTTGTACCAACTGAGCTCCTACAATGAGCAGTTCTTC.

This clonotype has more than one count but fewer than ten. This rearrangement joins TRBV29-1 to TRBJ2-4; 9 nucleotides line up with TRBD1. CDR3 length: 13 residues. CDR1 is SQVTM and CDR2 is ANQGSEA in the germline V gene. V shed 6 bases, J shed 0 bases, and the junction held 0 bases outside the gene matches. The CDR3 sequence is CSVGQGAKNIQYF. CDR3 coding DNA: TGCAGCGTGGGACAGGGAGCCAAAAACATTCAGTACTTC.

DNA for the CDR3: TGTGCCAGCAGTTTAGCGGGGGGGTTGGGCGATGAGCAGTTCTTC. Its translation: CASSLAGGLGDEQFF. This chain links TRBV12-3 or TRBV12-4 with TRBJ2-1; the match to TRBD2 covers 7 bases. This CDR3 contains 15 residues. Germline trimming cut 0 bases from V and 8 bases from J; bases unmatched to any gene: 7.

This chain connects TRBV4-3 to TRBJ2-1; 8 bases are shared with TRBD1. Germline V CDR1 and CDR2: LGHNA, YSLEER. The CDR3 contains 15 residues. V lost 6 bases and J lost 5; bases outside the gene matches: 9. CDR3 residues: CASRSTGTGNNEQFF. CDR3 DNA sequence: TGCGCCAGCAGGTCCACCGGGACAGGAAACAATGAGCAGTTCTTC.

This clonotype came up a few times. This sequence joins TRBV28 and TRBJ1-2; D is ambiguous. V dropped 4 bases and J dropped 4 bases, with 7 bases sitting between them. CDR3 size: 12 residues. Germline CDR1 MDHEN, CDR2 SYDVKM. CDR3 sequence (DNA): TGTGCCAGCAGTTCATATGGCTATGGCTACACCTTC. It encodes CASSSYGYGYTF.

This clonotype was recorded a few times. This sequence joins TRBV5-5 and TRBJ1-4; D might be TRBD1 (6 bases). The germline V gene encodes CDR1 SGHKS and CDR2 YYEKEE (reference sequence). CDR3 length: 14 residues. The germline V and J ends were trimmed by 4 bases and 4 bases, with 11 bases remaining between them. The CDR3 nucleotides are TGTGCCAGCAGCACGGTAGGGGGTAATGAAAAACTGTTTTTT. This encodes CASSTVGGNEKLFF.

In this sample, this clonotype turned up a few times. The chain carries TRBV4-2 and TRBJ1-2; perhaps TRBD1 as D (5 bases). V was cut by 4 bases and J by 3 bases, with 12 bases left in between. Germline loops: CDR1 LGHNA, CDR2 YNFKEQ. The CDR3 extends over 14 amino acids. CDR3 region: CASSLNPTDYGYTF. The DNA of the CDR3 is TGTGCCAGCAGCCTAAACCCGACAGACTATGGCTACACCTTC.

The CDR3 nucleotides read TGTGCCAGCAGCACGACTAGCGGGATATACGAGCAGTACTTC. This encodes CASSTTSGIYEQYF. The chain links TRBV7-2 to TRBJ2-7; 11 bases fit TRBD2. This CDR3 region has 14 residues. Germline assignment: CDR1 SGHTA and CDR2 FQGNSA. Unmatched junction bases numbered 4, after V lost 5 bases and J lost 4 bases.

This clonotype was counted a few times. This chain joins TRBV27 and TRBJ1-2; TRBD1 might be the D (6 bases). The CDR3 totals 14 residues. V was cut by 3 bases and J by 3 bases, with 11 bases left in between. Germline V gene data show CDR1 as MNHEY and CDR2 as SMNVEV (reference sequence). The CDR3 sequence: CASSFGTKDYGYTF. The CDR3 region has the DNA TGTGCCAGCAGTTTTGGGACAAAGGACTATGGCTACACCTTC.